What follows are 7 T cell receptor beta chains derived from one specimen sequenced in a study of ipilimumab plus nivolumab after autologous stem cell transplantation. TCRdb's table, derived via immunoSEQ multiplex PCR, lists solely in-frame clones and lacks some. The repertoire has about 40,000 clones, about 91% of them found once; the top ten carry approximately 0.92%. This specimen was PBMCs, taken in a trial of ipilimumab plus nivolumab as post-transplant consolidation. The source of these receptors is a male donor with multiple myeloma.

The chain combines TRBV7-8 with TRBJ2-6, with D tentatively TRBD1 (6 bases). Germline V lookup: CDR1 SGHVS, CDR2 FQNEAQ. The CDR3 is made up of 15 amino acids. The V end lost 5 bases, the J end lost 4 bases, and 12 bases lay between the germline ends. The CDR3 spells CASSHRQAGANVLTF. CDR3 coding DNA: TGTGCCAGCAGCCATCGACAGGCAGGGGCCAACGTCCTGACTTTC.

The gene calls are TRBV19 and TRBJ1-1, with D perhaps TRBD1 (5 bases). V lost 3 bases to trimming and J lost 3 bases, with 11 bases between them. This CDR3 is built from 14 residues. Looked up from germline, CDR1 is LNHDA and CDR2 is SQIVND (reference sequence). The DNA for the CDR3 is TGTGCCAGTAGTATCCAGGGTTTCGACACTGAAGCTTTCTTT. It is translated as CASSIQGFDTEAFF. Using reference TRBV19 and TRBJ1-1 for the parts outside the CDR3, the full variable domain is DGGITQSPKYLFRKEGQNVTLSCEQNLNHDAMYWYRQDPGQGLRLIYYSQIVNDFQKGDIAEGYSVSREKKESFPLTVTSAQKNPTAFYLCASSIQGFDTEAFFGQGTRLTVV.

J is TRBJ1-2 and V is TRBV7-2; unclear D gene. V lost 3 bases to trimming and J lost 5 bases, with 10 bases between them. Germline CDR1 is SGHTA and CDR2 is FQGNSA. The CDR3 loop spans 13 amino acids. The CDR3, as DNA: TGTGCCAGCAGCTTTGGACCAGTATATGGCTACACCTTC. This translates into CASSFGPVYGYTF.

This chain joins TRBV11-1 and TRBJ2-7, with 8 bases identical to TRBD2. Per the germline V gene, CDR1 is SGHAT and CDR2 is FQDESV (reference sequence). CDR3 length: 15 residues. V was pared by 2 bases and J by 4 bases, with 7 bases of the junction left unmatched. The CDR3 region has the DNA TGTGCCAGCAGCTTATCTACGGGAGGGCTGTACGAGCAGTACTTC. It translates to CASSLSTGGLYEQYF.

The chain carries TRBV13 and TRBJ2-3; D possibly uses TRBD1 or TRBD2 (5 bases each). The V end was cut by 3 bases, the J end by 2 bases, with 12 bases between. The germline V gene encodes CDR1 PRHDT and CDR2 FYEKMQ (reference sequence). This CDR3 contains 15 residues. CDR3 sequence reads: CASSFGTDVTDTQYF. The CDR3 nucleotides read TGTGCCAGCAGCTTCGGGACCGATGTCACAGATACGCAGTATTTT.

V is TRBV5-1 and J is TRBJ2-7; no firm D call. Germline loops: CDR1 SGHRS, CDR2 YFSETQ. V dropped 0 bases and J dropped 3 bases, with 13 bases sitting between them. The CDR3 sequence is 15 residues long. The CDR3 spells CASSLASGNLYEQYF. The CDR3 coding sequence is TGCGCCAGCAGCTTGGCCTCAGGTAACCTCTACGAGCAGTACTTC.

With regard to this clone: Compared with germline, one end of the junction differs, possibly owing to a read error. This chain joins TRBV7-7 and TRBJ2-5, with D possibly TRBD2 on 5 matching bases. The CDR3 consists of 14 residues. Germline CDR1 and CDR2: SSHAT and FNYEAQ (reference sequence). This chain's CDR3 is CASSWRSGQETQYF. CDR3 coding DNA: TGTGCTAGCAGTTGGCGGAGCGGCCAAGAGACCCAGTACTTC.